Below, 31 T cell receptor beta chains from the same sample are listed, as sequenced in a study of T cell repertoires in cytomegalovirus infection. TCRdb processed the reads anew with MiXCR; each CDR3 protein has one entry. The repertoire holds around 260,000 distinct CDR3 sequences, with 9.1% as singletons. The sequencing input was PBMCs. These receptors were collected from a human donor in good health (CMV status not recorded). Some clones in this sample may be carry-over from other donors' samples.

This clonotype showed up just a few times. J is TRBJ2-7 and V is TRBV11-3; D possibly corresponds to TRBD2 (5 bases). V lost 4 bases and J lost 6, with 13 bases in between. The CDR3 runs to 13 residues. Germline CDR1 reads SGHNT; CDR2 reads YENEEA. The CDR3 loop reads CASSSAGASEQYF. CDR3 nucleotide sequence: TGTGCCAGCAGCTCGGCGGGTGCTAGCGAGCAGTACTTC.

This clonotype was counted many times. This chain links TRBV5-1 with TRBJ1-1; weak D call: TRBD1 (6 bases). Trimming removed 7 bases from V and 2 bases from J, with 18 bases in between. CDR1 SGHRS and CDR2 YFSETQ come from the germline V gene. The CDR3 is made up of 15 amino acids. The CDR3 DNA is TGCGCCAGCCTACCCGAAGGGGGGATTAACACTGAAGCTTTCTTT. Amino acid sequence: CASLPEGGINTEAFF.

The table lists this clonotype with many counts. CDR3 protein: CASSSDRVRGEDQPQHF. Written as DNA, the CDR3 is TGTGCCAGCAGCTCGGACCGAGTGAGGGGAGAGGATCAGCCCCAGCATTTT. The genes are TRBV5-5 and TRBJ1-5; maybe TRBD1 (5 bases). Germline V gene data show CDR1 as SGHKS and CDR2 as YYEKEE (reference sequence). This CDR3 spans 17 amino acids. With 3 bases removed from V and 5 bases from J, the gap between germline ends came to 21 bases.

There are many counts of this clonotype. This chain links TRBV7-2 with TRBJ1-6; D is unclear. Per germline, CDR1 SGHTA and CDR2 FQGNSA. The CDR3 has 16 amino acids. V was shortened by 5 bases and J by 2 bases, with 13 bases between the two germline ends. Written as DNA, the CDR3 is TGTGCCAGCAGCCCTGGGCAAGGGACCTATAATTCACCCCTCCACTTT. It translates to CASSPGQGTYNSPLHF.

The sample holds a few counts of this clonotype. The chain has TRBV20-1 and TRBJ2-3, with TRBD2 identical over 8 bases. The V segment lost 0 bases and the J segment 1 base; nucleotides outside the gene matches: 9. The CDR3 loop spans 17 amino acids. From germline, CDR1 is DFQATT and CDR2 SNEGSKA (reference sequence). This chain's CDR3 is CSARDPKRGFGTDTQYF. The CDR3 coding sequence is TGCAGTGCTAGAGACCCTAAGCGGGGGTTCGGCACAGATACGCAGTATTTT.

This sequence joins TRBV6-1 and TRBJ2-1; 9 positions agree with TRBD2. In germline, CDR1 is MNHNS, CDR2 SASEGT. V shed 6 bases, J shed 1 base, and the junction held 7 bases outside the gene matches. The CDR3 contains 16 residues. Here the CDR3 reads CASRGSGGRSYNEQFF. CDR3 bases: TGTGCCAGCAGGGGTAGCGGGGGCCGGTCCTACAATGAGCAGTTCTTC.

This clonotype was picked up many times. The V call is TRBV7-2, the J call TRBJ1-1, with TRBD1 matching 7 bases. The V segment lost 5 bases and the J segment 7 bases; nucleotides outside the gene matches: 4. The CDR3 runs 12 residues. Germline-derived CDR1 and CDR2 are SGHTA and FQGNSA. CDR3 nucleotide sequence: TGTGCCAGCAGCCCGACAGGGAATGAAGCTTTCTTT. Protein: CASSPTGNEAFF. Drawing the rest from reference TRBV7-2 and TRBJ1-1, the complete variable domain is GAGVSQSPSNKVTEKGKDVELRCDPISGHTALYWYRQSLGQGLEFLIYFQGNSAPDKSGLPSDRFSAERTGGSVSTLTIQRTQQEDSAVYLCASSPTGNEAFFGQGTRLTVV.

This clonotype was counted many times. This sequence joins TRBV28 and TRBJ2-5; D not resolved. V shed 2 bases and J shed 13 bases, with 20 bases lying between them. Germline CDR1 reads MDHEN; CDR2 reads SYDVKM. The CDR3 is 14 amino acids. Here the CDR3 reads CASSLQNVQERRYF. The CDR3 DNA follows: TGTGCCAGCAGTTTACAGAACGTCCAAGAGAGGCGGTACTTC.

Ten or more counts support this clonotype. The CDR3 DNA reads as TGCAGTGCTAGTATCGGTTCCGCGAACACTGAAGCTTTCTTT. It translates to CSASIGSANTEAFF. The chain combines TRBV20-1 with TRBJ1-1; no clear D gene. This CDR3 region has 14 residues. Per germline, CDR1 DFQATT and CDR2 SNEGSKA (reference sequence). V was shortened by 3 bases and J by 1 base, with 12 bases between the two germline ends.

At least ten counts were recorded for this clonotype. The chain couples TRBV12-3 or TRBV12-4 to TRBJ1-3; no reliable D call. The CDR3 covers 17 residues. V dropped 6 bases and J dropped 0 bases, with 18 bases sitting between them. CDR3 in amino acids: CASSHPPAPDSGNTIYF. The DNA for the CDR3 is TGTGCCAGCAGCCATCCTCCCGCTCCGGACTCTGGAAACACCATATATTTT.

The table lists this clonotype with many counts. The chain uses TRBV7-8 and TRBJ1-2, with TRBD1 matching over 7 bases. V was pared by 1 base and J by 7 bases, with 6 bases of the junction left unmatched. CDR1 SGHVS and CDR2 FQNEAQ come from the germline V gene. The CDR3 length is 14 residues. This CDR3 is CASSLDRGGTGYTF. For the CDR3, the DNA is TGTGCCAGCAGCTTAGACAGGGGAGGCACTGGCTACACCTTC.

This clonotype has ten or more counts. The chain joins TRBV7-8 to TRBJ2-1; 8 positions match TRBD1. Germline CDR1 reads SGHVS; CDR2 reads FQNEAQ. The junction had 12 bases not matched to a gene; V was cut back by 3 bases and J by 14 bases. CDR3 length equals 14 residues. The CDR3 bases are TGTGCCAGCAGCTTTGCCCCCCGAGCAGGGGGCGAGTTCTTC. Translating it yields CASSFAPRAGGEFF. Full variable domain (missing parts from reference TRBV7-8 and TRBJ2-1): GAGVSQSPRYKVAKRGQDVALRCDPISGHVSLFWYQQALGQGPEFLTYFQNEAQLDKSGLPSDRFFAERPEGSVSTLKIQRTQQEDSAVYLCASSFAPRAGGEFFGPGTRLTVL.

This clonotype was counted ten times or more. This chain joins TRBV7-8 and TRBJ2-7, with a weak D call TRBD1 (5 bases). Germline CDR1 is SGHVS and CDR2 is FQNEAQ. Trimming shortened V by 2 bases and J by 2 bases, and 13 bases separated the two germline ends. The CDR3 has 15 amino acids. The DNA for the CDR3 is TGTGCCAGCAGCTTACCCACAGGAGTACCCTACGAGCAGTACTTC. It translates to CASSLPTGVPYEQYF. Full variable domain (remainder filled in from reference TRBV7-8 and TRBJ2-7): GAGVSQSPRYKVAKRGQDVALRCDPISGHVSLFWYQQALGQGPEFLTYFQNEAQLDKSGLPSDRFFAERPEGSVSTLKIQRTQQEDSAVYLCASSLPTGVPYEQYFGPGTRLTVT.

This clonotype has more than one count but fewer than ten. V usage is TRBV20-1 and J usage is TRBJ2-1; unclear D gene. From germline, CDR1 is DFQATT and CDR2 SNEGSKA (reference sequence). V lost 5 bases, J lost 7 bases, and 21 bases lay in between. This CDR3 comprises 15 residues. CDR3 DNA: TGCAGTGCTCCAAATCCCCGACTGGGTGGGAATGAGCAGTTCTTC. Its translation is CSAPNPRLGGNEQFF.

This clonotype was seen a handful of times. The CDR3 DNA sequence: TGCAGTGCTAGAGATCCGTCCGGAGCGGGTAGAGGGAATCAGCCCCAGCATTTT. Amino acid sequence: CSARDPSGAGRGNQPQHF. The chain links TRBV20-1 to TRBJ1-5; D uncertain. The CDR3 is 18 amino acids. V was trimmed by 0 bases and J by 4 bases, leaving 22 bases between them. Germline V gives CDR1 DFQATT, CDR2 SNEGSKA (reference sequence).

Worth noting for this clonotype: Just one base apart from a much larger clone, this may be a read error. The V call is TRBV19, the J call TRBJ2-4; D gene unclear. Germline V gene lookup returns CDR1 LNHDA and CDR2 SQIVND (reference sequence). V dropped 5 bases and J dropped 3 bases, with 11 bases sitting between them. The CDR3 is 14 residues long. CDR3 protein: CASSGRTGKNIQYF. The DNA for the CDR3 is TGTGCCAGTAGTGGCAGGACCGGCAAAAACATTCAGTACTTC. The whole variable domain, filled in from reference TRBV19 and TRBJ2-4, reads DGGITQSPKYLFRKEGQNVTLSCEQNLNHDAMYWYRQDPGQGLRLIYYSQIVNDFQKGDIAEGYSVSREKKESFPLTVTSAQKNPTAFYLCASSGRTGKNIQYFGAGTRLSVL.

This chain links TRBV28 with TRBJ2-5; TRBD1 matches 8 bases. J was trimmed by 6 bases and V by 3 bases; bases with no gene match: 9. CDR3 length: 15 residues. Germline loops: CDR1 MDHEN, CDR2 SYDVKM. CDR3 residues: CASSFGSGGVKTQYF. The CDR3 coding sequence is TGTGCCAGCAGTTTTGGGTCAGGGGGCGTAAAGACCCAGTACTTC.

This clonotype was seen only a few times. The chain uses TRBV11-2 and TRBJ2-1; 7 bases map to TRBD2. The CDR3 is made up of 15 amino acids. The junction had 2 bases not matched to a gene; V was cut back by 3 bases and J by 0 bases. Germline V gives CDR1 SGHAT, CDR2 FQNNGV. The CDR3: CASSFLAGSYNEQFF. CDR3 nucleotide sequence: TGTGCCAGCAGCTTCTTAGCGGGCTCCTACAATGAGCAGTTCTTC. The full variable domain, in which reference TRBV11-2 and TRBJ2-1 provide the parts outside the CDR3, is EAGVAQSPRYKIIEKRQSVAFWCNPISGHATLYWYQQILGQGPKLLIQFQNNGVVDDSQLPKDRFSAERLKGVDSTLKIQPAKLEDSAVYLCASSFLAGSYNEQFFGPGTRLTVL.

This clonotype was observed a handful of times. CDR3 amino acids: CASSLGGTGRYEQYF. The CDR3 coding sequence is TGTGCCAGCAGCTTAGGCGGGACAGGGCGGTACGAGCAGTACTTC. This chain uses TRBV7-8 with TRBJ2-7; 9 nucleotides align to TRBD1. This CDR3 spans 15 amino acids. Unmatched junction bases numbered 5, after V lost 1 base and J lost 4 bases. Germline V gene sequence: CDR1 SGHVS, CDR2 FQNEAQ.

This clonotype appeared many times. J is TRBJ1-1 and V is TRBV11-2; 8 nucleotides agree with TRBD1. The CDR3 extends over 18 amino acids. CDR1 and CDR2 from the germline V gene are SGHAT and FQNNGV. V lost 1 base and J lost 1; bases outside the gene matches: 11. CDR3 sequence reads: CASSLVPANRGKNTEAFF. CDR3 nucleotides: TGTGCCAGCAGCTTAGTTCCGGCTAACAGGGGGAAGAACACTGAAGCTTTCTTT.

This clonotype was seen more than once but under ten times. The rearrangement links TRBV28 to TRBJ2-6; D possibly matches TRBD1 or TRBD2 (5 bases each). Germline V gene data show CDR1 as MDHEN and CDR2 as SYDVKM. The CDR3 has 12 amino acids. V was clipped by 6 bases and J by 12 bases, with 12 bases between them. CDR3 sequence (DNA): TGTGCCAGCAGCCCCATAGGGACCGTCCTGACTTTC. As protein: CASSPIGTVLTF.

The V call is TRBV7-2, the J call TRBJ1-2, with 9 bases aligning to TRBD1. There are 15 residues in the CDR3. The germline V gene encodes CDR1 SGHTA and CDR2 FQGNSA. Trimming at V came to 4 bases and at J to 2 bases, leaving 5 bases not matched to a gene. The DNA of the CDR3 is TGTGCCAGCAGCTCATCCGGGACAGGGAACTATGGCTACACCTTC. Translating gives CASSSSGTGNYGYTF.

Regarding this clonotype: The limits of the CDR3 on the DNA are not certain, so only TCRdb's listed CDR3 is given. The rearrangement joins TRBV20-1 to TRBJ1-4; no check of the table's D call, TRBD1, against the DNA was made. The germline V gene has CDR1 DFQATT and CDR2 SNEGSKA (reference sequence). The CDR3 numbers 12 amino acids, ends counted. The CDR3: CSASGREEKLFF.

Only a few counts were recorded for this clonotype. The chain is built from TRBV5-6 and TRBJ2-1; 11 bases align to TRBD2. The trim removed 0 bases at V and 10 bases at J, leaving 18 bases unmatched. Per the germline V gene, CDR1 is SGHDT and CDR2 is YYEEEE. The CDR3 extends over 19 amino acids. The CDR3 bases are TGTGCCAGCAGCTTGGGCCCGATGAAACTACTAGCGGGAGTCTGGGAGCAGTTCTTC. It codes for CASSLGPMKLLAGVWEQFF. Filled out from reference TRBV5-6 and TRBJ2-1, the complete variable domain reads DAGVTQSPTHLIKTRGQQVTLRCSPKSGHDTVSWYQQALGQGPQFIFQYYEEEERQRGNFPDRFSGHQFPNYSSELNVNALLLGDSALYLCASSLGPMKLLAGVWEQFFGPGTRLTVL.

This clonotype was detected ten times or more. V and J are TRBV7-2 and TRBJ1-5, with D perhaps matching TRBD1 (5 bases). Trimming pared 5 bases from V and 2 bases from J, leaving 13 bases between. Germline-derived CDR1 and CDR2 are SGHTA and FQGNSA. The length of the CDR3 is 15 residues. The CDR3 loop reads CASSPGGGGNQPQHF. CDR3 DNA sequence: TGTGCCAGCAGCCCTGGGGGGGGAGGCAATCAGCCCCAGCATTTT.

The sample holds many counts of this clonotype. The chain has TRBV2 and TRBJ2-4; D perhaps matches TRBD2 (6 bases). Per germline, CDR1 SNHLY and CDR2 FYNNEI. CDR3 length: 15 amino acids. Trimming cost V 2 bases and J 1 base, with 9 bases left between them. CDR3 amino acids: CASSEYGTAKNIQYF. CDR3 bases: TGTGCCAGCAGTGAATACGGGACTGCCAAAAACATTCAGTACTTC.

This clonotype was seen at least ten times. The V call is TRBV6-5, the J call TRBJ2-7, with TRBD2 matching over 8 bases. CDR3 length equals 14 residues. Germline V gene lookup returns CDR1 MNHEY and CDR2 SVGAGI. V was clipped by 8 bases and J by 6 bases; unmatched bases: 12. The CDR3 sequence: CASGRRGAEPEQYF. CDR3 nucleotides: TGTGCCAGCGGCCGGCGGGGGGCCGAACCCGAGCAGTACTTC.

This clonotype occurred many times. DNA of the CDR3: TGTGCCAGCAGCTTAGAGGATGAAAAACTGTTTTTT. Amino acid sequence: CASSLEDEKLFF. The chain uses TRBV7-8 and TRBJ1-4; D is ambiguous. The V and J ends lost 1 base and 6 bases respectively, with 3 bases between them. The CDR3 totals 12 residues. Germline loops: CDR1 SGHVS, CDR2 FQNEAQ.

This clonotype was seen only a few times. The chain recombines TRBV20-1 with TRBJ2-1; TRBD2 aligns across 12 bases. CDR1 and CDR2 (germline): DFQATT, SNEGSKA (reference sequence). V was pared by 5 bases and J by 8 bases, with 10 bases of the junction left unmatched. The CDR3 runs to 15 residues. CDR3 DNA sequence: TGCAGTGCTGCTCGACTAGCGGGAGTTTTCGATGAGCAGTTCTTC. Translated: CSAARLAGVFDEQFF.

This clonotype came up many times. The chain joins TRBV7-2 to TRBJ2-5, with 8 bases identical to TRBD2. The CDR3 runs 15 residues. Germline V gene lookup returns CDR1 SGHTA and CDR2 FQGNSA. After removal of 7 bases from V and 0 bases from J, the junction contained 7 bases not matched to a gene. The chain's CDR3 is CASTRGGLYQETQYF. As DNA, the CDR3 is TGTGCCAGCACTCGGGGGGGCTTGTACCAAGAGACCCAGTACTTC.

This clonotype was counted ten times or more. The chain couples TRBV7-2 to TRBJ2-6, with 9 positions matching TRBD2. With 5 bases clipped from V and 1 base from J, the junction kept 12 bases outside the gene matches. The CDR3 is 19 residues long. The germline gives CDR1 SGHTA, CDR2 FQGNSA. The CDR3 DNA reads TGTGCCAGCAGCCGGGTCGGCGGGGGGGCCGTTTCTGGGGCCAACGTCCTGACTTTC. Translating gives CASSRVGGGAVSGANVLTF.